This TCR beta chain was captured in a study of PD-L1 blockade in urothelial cancer. Overall study: Bladder-origin urothelial cancer in males covered about 85% of the roughly 29 patients.

PCRs were each spiked with synthetic TCR analog templates. The method was immunoSEQ multiplex PCR; TCRdb's version includes in-frame clones alone and lacks a portion of them. This sample has 100,000 to 150,000 clones, with 86% found just once. Time point denoted: peripheral blood 6 weeks after treatment start. This clone has a single count. Germline V gives CDR1 SGHKS, CDR2 YYEKEE (reference sequence). The V gene lost 4 bases and the J gene lost 0 bases, with 17 bases spanning the gap. The CDR3 is made up of 18 amino acids. This TCR came from a middle-aged man with urothelial cancer. This sample comprised PBMCs, obtained around atezolizumab (anti-PD-L1) treatment. V is TRBV5-5 and J is TRBJ2-6; D is possibly TRBD1 (5 bases). CDR3 coding DNA: TGTGCCAGCAGCCTACAGGCAACCCCGAGCTCTGGGGCCAACGTCCTGACTTTC. It yields the protein CASSLQATPSSGANVLTF.